This T cell receptor (beta chain) was found in a study of blood T cells in healthy people across ages. It was with a sample-barcoded 5' primer and a J-beta primer mix that a second PCR of roughly 6 to 11 cycles was run. Every single cDNA molecule received a tag from a template-switch adaptor with 12 random nucleotides. TCRdb analysed the 5' RACE reads with MiXCR anew, one entry per CDR3 protein. The table includes around 1,900,000 distinct CDR3 sequences, 39% detected once. This CDR3 spans 15 amino acids. Germline CDR1 reads LNHNV; CDR2 reads YYDKDF (reference sequence). V was pared by 5 bases and J by 9 bases, with 20 bases between. The study's findings and limits: The diversity estimates, figures obtained from one million T cells, were considered underestimates.

Regarding this clonotype: Its target is unknown.

Sequencing input: blood. The gene calls are TRBV15 and TRBJ1-5, with a possible D match to TRBD1 (5 bases). The clonotype was recovered from a human donor in good health. Here the CDR3 DNA reads TGTGCCACCAGCCCCCTAGGGGAAGGGCCGCGGCCCCAGCATTTT. It codes for CATSPLGEGPRPQHF. The complete variable domain, with remaining parts taken from reference TRBV15 and TRBJ1-5, reads DAMVIQNPRYQVTQFGKPVTLSCSQTLNHNVMYWYQQKSSQAPKLLFHYYDKDFNNEADTPDNFQSRRPNTSFCFLDIRSPGLGDTAMYLCATSPLGEGPRPQHFGDGTRLSIL.